These 17 T cell receptor beta chains share one sample of origin, sequenced in a study of blood T cell repertoires in COVID-19. Data came from immunoSEQ multiplex PCR; TCRdb stores just in-frame clones and leaves some out. The sample lists hundreds of thousands of clones, approximately 85% occurring once. Specimen: peripheral blood. Receptors originate from a woman in her seventies with acute or convalescent COVID-19.

The V gene is TRBV19, the J gene TRBJ2-7; the match to TRBD1 covers 8 bases. Per germline, CDR1 LNHDA and CDR2 SQIVND (reference sequence). Germline trimming cut 4 bases from V and 6 bases from J; bases unmatched to any gene: 5. This CDR3 has 13 amino acids. CDR3 region: CASSTGGRGEQYF. Written as DNA, the CDR3 is TGTGCCAGTAGTACAGGGGGCCGGGGCGAGCAGTACTTC. Full variable domain (remainder filled in from reference TRBV19 and TRBJ2-7): DGGITQSPKYLFRKEGQNVTLSCEQNLNHDAMYWYRQDPGQGLRLIYYSQIVNDFQKGDIAEGYSVSREKKESFPLTVTSAQKNPTAFYLCASSTGGRGEQYFGPGTRLTVT.

About this clone itself: The same CDR3 can be traced to other DNA sequences in this sample. The chain joins TRBV10-3 to TRBJ1-1; D gene ambiguous. The CDR3 consists of 14 residues. Germline CDR1 ENHRY, CDR2 SYGVKD. The V gene lost 0 bases and the J gene lost 2 bases, with 7 bases spanning the gap. The CDR3 nucleotides read TGTGCCATCAGTGAGTCGGGCAGAAACACTGAAGCTTTCTTT. Protein: CAISESGRNTEAFF.

The chain is built from TRBV19 and TRBJ2-5, with TRBD2 matching 8 bases. Unmatched junction bases numbered 9, after V lost 3 bases and J lost 3 bases. Germline V gene data show CDR1 as LNHDA and CDR2 as SQIVND (reference sequence). This CDR3 region has 16 residues. The CDR3 DNA reads as TGTGCCAGTAGTATCGGTAGCGGGGTAGGGGAAGAGACCCAGTACTTC. It yields the protein CASSIGSGVGEETQYF.

The V and J genes are TRBV7-2 and TRBJ2-7; TRBD2 might be the D (6 bases). This CDR3 comprises 16 residues. Germline V gives CDR1 SGHTA, CDR2 FQGNSA. The V end lost 8 bases, the J end lost 3 bases, and 23 bases lay between the germline ends. CDR3 protein: CASAKAGGIHYYEQYF. The CDR3 bases are TGTGCCAGCGCCAAAGCTGGGGGGATCCACTACTACGAGCAGTACTTC.

This clone has a count of ten or more. V gene TRBV5-1 combines with J gene TRBJ2-7; 8 positions match TRBD1. Losses at the gene ends were 5 bases for V and 0 bases for J; bases not matched to a gene: 7. The CDR3 totals 15 residues. Germline CDR1 reads SGHRS; CDR2 reads YFSETQ. DNA of the CDR3: TGCGCCAGCAGGCTTGGACAGGGCTTCTCCTACGAGCAGTACTTC. As protein: CASRLGQGFSYEQYF.

This clone has a single count. V gene TRBV7-9 combines with J gene TRBJ1-1; D might be TRBD1 (6 bases). V lost 2 bases and J 4 bases, leaving 14 bases between the germline ends. CDR1 is SEHNR, CDR2 FQNEAQ, per germline (reference sequence). The CDR3 loop spans 15 amino acids. This chain's CDR3 is CASSLYGGMTTEAFF. CDR3 coding DNA: TGTGCCAGCAGCTTATATGGGGGCATGACCACTGAAGCTTTCTTT. Together with reference TRBV7-9 and TRBJ1-1, the CDR3 gives the full variable domain: DTGVSQNPRHKITKRGQNVTFRCDPISEHNRLYWYRQTLGQGPEFLTYFQNEAQLEKSRLLSDRFSAERPKGSFSTLEIQRTEQGDSAMYLCASSLYGGMTTEAFFGQGTRLTVV.

This chain uses TRBV19 with TRBJ2-7; maybe TRBD1 (6 bases). The germline V gene has CDR1 LNHDA and CDR2 SQIVND (reference sequence). The V end lost 5 bases, the J end lost 6 bases, and 11 bases lay between the germline ends. The CDR3 sequence is 12 residues long. CDR3 protein: CASSYRVGEQYF. The CDR3 DNA reads as TGTGCCAGTAGTTACAGGGTGGGCGAGCAGTACTTC.

The rearrangement joins TRBV5-1 to TRBJ1-1; TRBD1 might be the D (6 bases). Between the trimmed V and J ends, which lost 0 bases and 0 bases, there was a span of 15 bases. Germline-derived CDR1 and CDR2 are SGHRS and YFSETQ. CDR3 length: 17 residues. CDR3 in DNA: TGCGCCAGCAGCTTGGCCCAGGGGATTGGCATGAACACTGAAGCTTTCTTT. Protein: CASSLAQGIGMNTEAFF.

The chain has TRBV28 and TRBJ2-5, with a possible D match to TRBD2 (5 bases). The CDR3 is 16 residues long. The V end lost 3 bases, the J end lost 2 bases, and 16 bases lay between the germline ends. CDR1 is MDHEN, CDR2 SYDVKM, per germline. CDR3 region: CASSFLRVGSQETQYF. The CDR3 DNA is TGTGCCAGCAGTTTCCTCCGCGTAGGGAGTCAAGAGACCCAGTACTTC.

The chain couples TRBV11-2 to TRBJ1-2, with D possibly matching TRBD1 (5 bases). CDR3 length: 14 residues. Looked up from germline, CDR1 is SGHAT and CDR2 is FQNNGV. V gave up 1 base and J gave up 1 base, with 7 bases separating them. CDR3 sequence: CASSLGQHNYGYTF. The CDR3 DNA reads TGTGCCAGCAGCTTAGGACAGCATAACTATGGCTACACCTTC. The full variable domain, with the rest looked up from reference TRBV11-2 and TRBJ1-2, is EAGVAQSPRYKIIEKRQSVAFWCNPISGHATLYWYQQILGQGPKLLIQFQNNGVVDDSQLPKDRFSAERLKGVDSTLKIQPAKLEDSAVYLCASSLGQHNYGYTFGSGTRLTVV.

The chain links TRBV7-2 to TRBJ1-2; TRBD1 aligns across 9 bases. Losses at the gene ends were 7 bases for V and 4 bases for J; bases not matched to a gene: 10. The CDR3 spans 15 residues. CDR1 is SGHTA and CDR2 is FQGNSA in the germline V gene. CDR3 coding DNA: TGTGCCAGCACCGGAATGGGGACAGGGTTCTATGGCTACACCTTC. Amino acid sequence: CASTGMGTGFYGYTF.

V and J are TRBV2 and TRBJ2-6; D is possibly TRBD2 (6 bases). Between the trimmed V and J ends, which lost 3 bases and 1 base, there was a span of 13 bases. Germline lookup yields CDR1 SNHLY and CDR2 FYNNEI. The CDR3 has 17 residues. CDR3 in amino acids: CASSDRLAGSGANVLTF. CDR3 nucleotide sequence: TGTGCCAGCAGTGATAGGTTGGCGGGGTCTGGGGCCAACGTCCTGACTTTC.

This chain uses TRBV30 with TRBJ1-6; no definite D call. Germline CDR1 reads GTSNPN; CDR2 reads SVGIG (reference sequence). The CDR3 is 13 amino acids. Trimming cost V 1 base and J 7 bases, with 8 bases left between them. The CDR3 sequence is CAWSDSPNSPLHF. CDR3 nucleotides: TGTGCCTGGAGTGACTCACCCAATTCACCCCTCCACTTT. Full variable domain (remainder filled in from reference TRBV30 and TRBJ1-6): SQTIHQWPATLVQPVGSPLSLECTVEGTSNPNLYWYRQAAGRGLQLLFYSVGIGQISSEVPQNLSASRPQDRQFILSSKKLLLSDSGFYLCAWSDSPNSPLHFGNGTRLTVT.

CDR3: CASSPRVRTGDEKLFF. The CDR3 DNA reads TGTGCCAGCAGCCCTCGGGTCCGGACAGGGGACGAAAAACTGTTTTTT. The V call is TRBV4-2, the J call TRBJ1-4; the match to TRBD1 covers 9 bases. The junction had 11 bases not matched to a gene; V was cut back by 4 bases and J by 8 bases. This CDR3 region has 16 residues. The germline V gene encodes CDR1 LGHNA and CDR2 YNFKEQ.

The chain recombines TRBV7-9 with TRBJ2-7; perhaps TRBD1 as D (5 bases). With 6 bases removed from V and 6 bases from J, the gap between germline ends came to 18 bases. The germline V gene has CDR1 SEHNR and CDR2 FQNEAQ (reference sequence). This CDR3 region has 14 residues. The CDR3 here is CASRITTEPSEQYF. The CDR3 DNA sequence: TGTGCCAGCAGGATTACGACAGAACCCTCCGAGCAGTACTTC.

The chain carries TRBV20-1 and TRBJ1-2, with TRBD1 as a possible D gene (5 bases). Deletions cut 1 base from V and 13 bases from J, with 13 bases between. Germline CDR1 and CDR2: DFQATT and SNEGSKA (reference sequence). The CDR3 spans 11 residues. The CDR3 protein is CSARGGAAFTF. The CDR3, as DNA: TGCAGTGCTAGAGGTGGGGCCGCCTTCACCTTC.

The chain uses TRBV30 and TRBJ1-1; possibly TRBD1 for D (5 bases). From germline, CDR1 is GTSNPN and CDR2 SVGIG (reference sequence). V lost 7 bases to trimming and J lost 7 bases, with 13 bases between them. This CDR3 region has 11 residues. The CDR3 reads CALGRGFEAFF. The CDR3 DNA sequence: TGTGCCTTGGGGCGAGGTTTTGAAGCTTTCTTT.